The 30 T cell receptor beta chains presented below share a single source sample, sequenced in a study of control samples from healthy donors and cancer patients. Clones were read by immunoSEQ multiplex PCR, and TCRdb kept only the in-frame ones, dropping some. The sample carries about 84,000 clones, 80% to 90% recorded once. Specimen: PBMCs. The receptors shown here come from a man between 60 and 75 years old with head and neck cancer.

This chain uses TRBV14 with TRBJ2-1; the match to TRBD2 covers 8 bases. V shed 2 bases and J 12 bases; nucleotides not matched to a gene: 12. The germline V gene encodes CDR1 SGHDN and CDR2 FVKESK. CDR3 length: 15 residues. CDR3 DNA sequence: TGTGCCAGCAGCCAACATCCGGGAGGGCCCTGGAGGCAGTTCTTC. Residues: CASSQHPGGPWRQFF.

Only a few counts were recorded for this clone. The V gene is TRBV28, the J gene TRBJ2-2; the D call may be TRBD1 or TRBD2 (5 bases each). V lost 5 bases and J 6 bases, leaving 13 bases between the germline ends. The CDR3 is 14 amino acids. Germline CDR1 and CDR2: MDHEN and SYDVKM. CDR3 sequence (DNA): TGTGCCAGCAGTCCACCCGAGGGGTCCGGGGAGCTGTTTTTT. Encoded protein: CASSPPEGSGELFF.

This sequence joins TRBV2 and TRBJ1-2; D is perhaps TRBD1 (5 bases). Trimming pared 2 bases from V and 5 bases from J, leaving 6 bases between. This CDR3 contains 12 residues. The germline CDR1 and CDR2 sequences are SNHLY and FYNNEI. The CDR3 region has the DNA TGTGCCAGCAGTGAAACAGGTTATGGCTACACCTTC. The encoded protein is CASSETGYGYTF.

This rearrangement joins TRBV18 to TRBJ1-1, with 10 bases fitting TRBD1. Germline V gene data show CDR1 as KGHSH and CDR2 as LQKENI. With V trimmed by 4 bases and J by 1 base, 0 bases remained unmatched. The CDR3 extends over 14 amino acids. CDR3 DNA sequence: TGTGCCAGCTCACGGACAGGGGGGAACACTGAAGCTTTCTTT. Amino acids: CASSRTGGNTEAFF.

The chain has TRBV5-1 and TRBJ1-3; 7 positions match TRBD1. The ends lost 0 bases at V and 0 bases at J; junction bases unmatched: 3. The CDR3 has 16 amino acids. Germline V lookup: CDR1 SGHRS, CDR2 YFSETQ. CDR3 residues: CASSLGDSSSGNTIYF. CDR3 DNA sequence: TGCGCCAGCAGCTTGGGGGACAGTAGCTCTGGAAACACCATATATTTT.

The table lists this clone with a few counts. The CDR3 protein is CASSRPGTGLTYEQYF. The CDR3 DNA sequence: TGTGCCAGCAGCCGCCCAGGGACAGGGCTTACCTACGAGCAGTACTTC. The rearrangement links TRBV3-1 (or the pseudogene TRBV3-2) to TRBJ2-7; 9 nucleotides align to TRBD1. This CDR3 is built from 16 residues. CDR1 is LGHDT, CDR2 YNNKEL, per germline (reference sequence). V lost 4 bases to trimming and J lost 2 bases; unmatched junction nucleotides: 9.

The V call is TRBV12-3 or TRBV12-4, the J call TRBJ2-3; no clear D gene. V was pared by 6 bases and J by 4 bases, with 11 bases between. The CDR3 has 13 residues. In DNA, the CDR3 is TGTGCCAGCAGAACTTTTGGGGCAGATACGCAGTATTTT. It encodes CASRTFGADTQYF.

V gene TRBV30 combines with J gene TRBJ1-6; 8 bases are a match to TRBD1. CDR1 and CDR2 (germline): GTSNPN, SVGIG (reference sequence). This CDR3 has 14 amino acids. With V trimmed by 1 base and J by 9 bases, 5 bases remained unmatched. This CDR3 is CAWSGDRGASPLHF. CDR3 DNA: TGTGCCTGGAGTGGAGACAGGGGAGCTTCACCCCTCCACTTT.

The V and J genes are TRBV5-1 and TRBJ1-1; D is unclear. The CDR3 runs 13 residues. Germline V gene lookup returns CDR1 SGHRS and CDR2 YFSETQ. Between the trimmed V and J ends, which lost 0 bases and 4 bases, there was a span of 7 bases. As DNA, the CDR3 is TGCGCCAGCAGCTTGGTCCGTAGCACTGAAGCTTTCTTT. Its protein product is CASSLVRSTEAFF.

In its sample, this clone was seen a few times. The same CDR3 arises from other DNA sequences in this sample as well. The rearrangement uses TRBV7-9 and TRBJ1-5; possibly TRBD1 for D (6 bases). The germline CDR1 and CDR2 sequences are SEHNR and FQNEAQ (reference sequence). Trimming stripped 1 base from V and 2 bases from J, with 15 bases between. This CDR3 comprises 17 residues. CDR3 residues: CASSLGGGGVGNQPQHF. CDR3 nucleotides: TGTGCCAGCAGCTTAGGTGGAGGGGGGGTTGGCAATCAGCCCCAGCATTTT.

This clone was seen a handful of times. The chain joins TRBV19 to TRBJ2-3; 11 bases fit TRBD1. Germline loops: CDR1 LNHDA, CDR2 SQIVND (reference sequence). The trim removed 4 bases at V and 6 bases at J, leaving 6 bases unmatched. This CDR3 is built from 15 residues. The CDR3 sequence: CASSNGQGAWDTQYF. The CDR3, as DNA: TGTGCCAGTAGTAACGGACAGGGGGCGTGGGATACGCAGTATTTT.

The chain joins TRBV27 to TRBJ1-4; D is undetermined. V lost 7 bases, J lost 0 bases, and 9 bases lay in between. This CDR3 spans 14 amino acids. Germline loops: CDR1 MNHEY, CDR2 SMNVEV (reference sequence). CDR3 coding DNA: TGTGCCAGCAATTCCGGGGCAACTAATGAAAAACTGTTTTTT. Translated: CASNSGATNEKLFF. Using reference TRBV27 and TRBJ1-4 for the parts outside the CDR3, the full variable domain is EAQVTQNPRYLITVTGKKLTVTCSQNMNHEYMSWYRQDPGLGLRQIYYSMNVEVTDKGDVPEGYKVSRKEKRNFPLILESPSPNQTSLYFCASNSGATNEKLFFGSGTQLSVL.

The count of this clone is one. The chain recombines TRBV4-1 with TRBJ2-3, with a possible D match to TRBD2 (6 bases). Trimming left V 3 bases short and J 6 bases short, with 19 bases between. CDR3 length equals 16 residues. Per germline, CDR1 MGHRA and CDR2 YSYEKL. CDR3 in amino acids: CASSHRASALGDTQYF. In DNA form, the CDR3 reads TGCGCCAGCAGCCACCGAGCTAGCGCCCTAGGGGATACGCAGTATTTT.

The V gene is TRBV3-1 (or the pseudogene TRBV3-2), the J gene TRBJ2-1; TRBD2 agrees at 7 bases. V trimming: 5 bases; J trimming: 6 bases; junction bases outside the gene matches: 13. This CDR3 is built from 16 residues. Looked up from germline, CDR1 is LGHDT and CDR2 is YNNKEL (reference sequence). The chain's CDR3 is CASSYPGLGMFNEQFF. The CDR3 DNA reads as TGTGCCAGCAGCTACCCCGGACTAGGGATGTTCAATGAGCAGTTCTTC.

This clone was found once. This chain uses TRBV6-6 with TRBJ2-7; no firm D call. Germline V gives CDR1 MNHNY, CDR2 SVGAGI (reference sequence). This CDR3 comprises 13 residues. The germline V and J ends were trimmed by 2 bases and 4 bases, with 9 bases remaining between them. The CDR3: CASSYGPEYEQYF. The CDR3, as DNA: TGTGCCAGCAGTTACGGCCCAGAATACGAGCAGTACTTC.

The J gene is TRBJ1-4, the V gene TRBV5-6, with D uncertain. Per the germline V gene, CDR1 is SGHDT and CDR2 is YYEEEE. This CDR3 is 14 amino acids long. The V gene lost 2 bases and the J gene lost 4 bases, with 9 bases spanning the gap. The CDR3 here is CASSFPGINEKLFF. CDR3 nucleotides: TGTGCCAGCAGCTTCCCAGGAATTAATGAAAAACTGTTTTTT.

This clone was counted ten times or more. This chain uses TRBV5-4 with TRBJ1-2; perhaps TRBD1 as D (6 bases). The V end was cut by 6 bases, the J end by 4 bases, with 16 bases between. Looked up from germline, CDR1 is SGHNT and CDR2 is YYREEE (reference sequence). There are 14 residues in the CDR3. This chain's CDR3 is CASTTDSRSYGYTF. The DNA of the CDR3 is TGTGCCAGCACCACGGACAGCCGTTCCTATGGCTACACCTTC.

The table lists this clone with a count of one. The chain recombines TRBV7-6 with TRBJ2-7, with 8 bases identical to TRBD1. The V gene end was trimmed by 4 bases and the J gene end by 6 bases; junction bases not matched to a gene: 5. The germline gives CDR1 SGHVS, CDR2 FNYEAQ. This CDR3 has 13 amino acids. CDR3: CASSSTGVGEQYF. The CDR3 DNA reads TGTGCCAGCAGCTCGACAGGGGTCGGCGAGCAGTACTTC.

The chain has TRBV10-3 and TRBJ2-4; TRBD1 agrees at 9 bases. Germline V CDR1 and CDR2: ENHRY, SYGVKD. Trimming took 4 bases from V and 6 from J; bases not matched to a gene: 4. The CDR3 is 14 amino acids. CDR3 in DNA: TGTGCCATCAGTGGCACAGGGGGCATAAACATTCAGTACTTC. As protein: CAISGTGGINIQYF.

The V and J genes are TRBV28 and TRBJ1-2, with D possibly TRBD1 on 6 matching bases. V shed 4 bases and J shed 2 bases, with 8 bases lying between them. There are 13 residues in the CDR3. Germline V gene data show CDR1 as MDHEN and CDR2 as SYDVKM. CDR3 residues: CASSSGQNYGYTF. The CDR3 nucleotides read TGTGCCAGCAGTTCCGGACAGAACTATGGCTACACCTTC.

This chain connects TRBV5-6 to TRBJ1-5; no clear D. The CDR3 covers 14 residues. Germline-derived CDR1 and CDR2 are SGHDT and YYEEEE. The V and J ends lost 1 base and 0 bases respectively, with 5 bases between them. The CDR3 reads CASSLRSSNQPQHF. The CDR3 region has the DNA TGTGCCAGCAGCTTGAGGTCTAGCAATCAGCCCCAGCATTTT.

The rearrangement joins TRBV10-3 to TRBJ2-7; 13 nucleotides line up with TRBD2. The CDR3 covers 17 residues. Germline trimming cut 4 bases from V and 1 base from J; bases unmatched to any gene: 7. CDR1 and CDR2 (germline): ENHRY, SYGVKD. CDR3 protein: CAISVGRGLAGSYEQYF. DNA for the CDR3: TGTGCCATCAGTGTTGGCAGGGGACTAGCGGGGTCCTACGAGCAGTACTTC.

This chain joins TRBV27 and TRBJ2-7; 9 positions match TRBD2. The CDR3 totals 15 residues. Trimming cost V 4 bases and J 5 bases; bases outside gene matches: 9. Germline V gene data show CDR1 as MNHEY and CDR2 as SMNVEV (reference sequence). The CDR3 DNA is TGTGCCAGCAGTTCAGCCGGGAGCGGGAGGAACGAGCAGTACTTC. Translation: CASSSAGSGRNEQYF.

This clone was observed a handful of times. J is TRBJ1-1 and V is TRBV6-6; weak D call: TRBD1 (5 bases). Germline CDR1 reads MNHNY; CDR2 reads SVGAGI (reference sequence). The CDR3 covers 14 residues. V shed 2 bases and J shed 5 bases, with 12 bases lying between them. Here the CDR3 reads CASSYGQGGTEAFF. CDR3 DNA: TGTGCCAGCAGTTACGGCCAGGGAGGGACTGAAGCTTTCTTT.

V usage is TRBV6-5 and J usage is TRBJ1-1, with 8 nucleotides matching TRBD1. V lost 5 bases, J lost 3 bases, and 8 bases stayed unmatched. Germline lookup yields CDR1 MNHEY and CDR2 SVGAGI. The CDR3 contains 15 residues. The CDR3 loop reads CASSTAGGAHTEAFF. CDR3 nucleotide sequence: TGTGCCAGCAGTACGGCAGGGGGCGCGCACACTGAAGCTTTCTTT.

This chain links TRBV11-3 with TRBJ2-2, with 10 bases fitting TRBD2. After removal of 5 bases from V and 5 bases from J, the junction contained 8 bases not matched to a gene. This CDR3 contains 16 residues. Germline loops: CDR1 SGHNT, CDR2 YENEEA. CDR3 residues: CASSPSGRGETGELFF. In DNA, the CDR3 is TGTGCCAGCAGCCCAAGCGGGAGGGGAGAGACCGGGGAGCTGTTTTTT.

The chain uses TRBV13 and TRBJ2-3; D is undetermined. Germline CDR1 reads PRHDT; CDR2 reads FYEKMQ (reference sequence). This CDR3 comprises 13 residues. The germline V and J ends were trimmed by 4 bases and 4 bases, with 9 bases remaining between them. CDR3 loop: CASSSLESDTQYF. As DNA, the CDR3 is TGTGCCAGCAGCTCTTTGGAGTCAGATACGCAGTATTTT.

The CDR3 DNA is TGTGCCAGCAGCTGGACAACCTACGAGCAGTACTTC. This gives the protein CASSWTTYEQYF. The genes are TRBV7-9 and TRBJ2-7, with TRBD1 as a possible D gene (5 bases). The CDR3 covers 12 residues. The V gene's germline CDR1 is SEHNR and CDR2 FQNEAQ (reference sequence). Trimming stripped 4 bases from V and 2 bases from J, with 6 bases between.

The chain has TRBV3-1 (or the pseudogene TRBV3-2) and TRBJ2-5; the D gene is possibly TRBD1 (6 bases). CDR1 is LGHDT and CDR2 is YNNKEL in the germline V gene (reference sequence). Trimming removed 2 bases at V and 4 bases at J, with 14 bases between. The CDR3 is 15 amino acids. CDR3 bases: TGTGCCAGCAGCCAAACACAGGGAAGGGGAGAGACCCAGTACTTC. Translated: CASSQTQGRGETQYF.

V is TRBV19 and J is TRBJ2-1, with 8 bases aligning to TRBD2. V dropped 5 bases and J dropped 5; count of bases not matched to a gene: 8. CDR3 size: 15 residues. In germline, CDR1 is LNHDA, CDR2 SQIVND (reference sequence). CDR3 amino acids: CASSFVAGRDNEQFF. Here the CDR3 DNA reads TGTGCCAGTAGTTTCGTAGCGGGAAGGGACAATGAGCAGTTCTTC.